The 31 T cell receptor beta chains below were found in one sample sequenced in a study of blood T cell repertoires in COVID-19. This table comes from immunoSEQ multiplex PCR, and its TCRdb copy is limited to in-frame clones, with some not included. Of roughly 170,000 clones in the sample, roughly 84% are singletons; the top ten hold around a sixth. The sequenced sample was PBMCs or T cells enriched from blood (not recorded which). These receptors were collected from a man in his 60s who had recovered from COVID-19.

This chain uses TRBV28 with TRBJ2-7, with 11 bases matching TRBD2. The ends lost 7 bases at V and 4 bases at J; junction bases unmatched: 3. The CDR3 has 13 residues. Germline lookup yields CDR1 MDHEN and CDR2 SYDVKM. CDR3 coding DNA: TGTGCCAGCATAGCGGGAGGGAGTTACGAGCAGTACTTC. Translated: CASIAGGSYEQYF.

The gene calls are TRBV7-3 and TRBJ2-1; the match to TRBD2 covers 15 bases. Germline CDR1 and CDR2: SGHTA and FQGTGA. The trim removed 5 bases at V and 7 bases at J, leaving 6 bases unmatched. The CDR3 is 16 amino acids. CDR3 in amino acids: CASSTGLAGGGNEQFF. In DNA form, the CDR3 reads TGTGCCAGCAGCACGGGACTAGCGGGGGGAGGAAATGAGCAGTTCTTC.

The genes are TRBV12-3 or TRBV12-4 and TRBJ1-2; D might be TRBD1 (5 bases). This CDR3 comprises 13 residues. V was cut by 7 bases and J by 6 bases, with 15 bases left in between. This CDR3 is CASTETPRDGYTF. As DNA, the CDR3 is TGTGCCAGCACCGAGACTCCCAGGGATGGCTACACCTTC.

This clone was observed a handful of times. This sequence joins TRBV6-5 and TRBJ2-7; TRBD1 agrees at 11 bases. CDR1 and CDR2 (germline): MNHEY, SVGAGI. This CDR3 has 16 residues. Germline trimming cut 2 bases from V and 4 bases from J; bases unmatched to any gene: 7. The CDR3 DNA reads TGTGCCAGCAGTTACAGGGGACAGGGGGTGAGTTACGAGCAGTACTTC. It encodes CASSYRGQGVSYEQYF.

The count of this clone is one. This chain uses TRBV9 with TRBJ2-2, with 13 bases matching TRBD2. The germline V gene encodes CDR1 SGDLS and CDR2 YYNGEE. The V gene end was trimmed by 1 base and the J gene end by 8 bases; junction bases not matched to a gene: 11. The CDR3 runs 18 residues. The CDR3 DNA is TGTGCCAGCAGCGTACGGCACGGGACTAGCGGGGATGTTGGGGAGCTGTTTTTT. Its translation: CASSVRHGTSGDVGELFF.

This clone occurred once. The chain carries TRBV19 and TRBJ2-5; no reliable D call. Germline V gene sequence: CDR1 LNHDA, CDR2 SQIVND (reference sequence). The CDR3 spans 12 residues. V gave up 0 bases and J gave up 4 bases, with 3 bases separating them. The CDR3 loop reads CASSIDRETQYF. In nucleotides, the CDR3 is TGTGCCAGTAGTATAGACAGAGAGACCCAGTACTTC. The variable domain in full, with the rest retrieved from reference TRBV19 and TRBJ2-5, is DGGITQSPKYLFRKEGQNVTLSCEQNLNHDAMYWYRQDPGQGLRLIYYSQIVNDFQKGDIAEGYSVSREKKESFPLTVTSAQKNPTAFYLCASSIDRETQYFGPGTRLLVL.

This clone turned up a few times. As DNA, the CDR3 is TGTGCCAGCAGTGACGGACAGGGGGCCGGTAATTCACCCCTCCACTTT. It specifies CASSDGQGAGNSPLHF. The chain uses TRBV2 and TRBJ1-6, with 11 bases matching TRBD1. V lost 3 bases and J lost 6; bases outside the gene matches: 4. The CDR3 loop spans 16 amino acids. Germline lookup yields CDR1 SNHLY and CDR2 FYNNEI.

This clone was detected only once. This chain links TRBV28 with TRBJ1-2; 8 nucleotides match TRBD1. Germline V gene lookup returns CDR1 MDHEN and CDR2 SYDVKM. The trim removed 4 bases at V and 6 bases at J, leaving 4 bases unmatched. This CDR3 has 13 residues. This CDR3 reads CASSWTGSNGYTF. CDR3 sequence (DNA): TGTGCCAGCAGTTGGACAGGGTCGAATGGCTACACCTTC.

This clone was observed a few times. The chain uses TRBV18 and TRBJ2-1, with 12 bases that match TRBD1. Germline V gene data show CDR1 as KGHSH and CDR2 as LQKENI. The CDR3 is 15 residues long. The V segment lost 4 bases and the J segment 4 bases; nucleotides outside the gene matches: 2. In DNA form, the CDR3 reads TGTGCCAGCTCACTGGGACAGGGGGCTTACAATGAGCAGTTCTTC. This gives the protein CASSLGQGAYNEQFF.

There are a few counts of this clone. The chain employs TRBV5-4 and TRBJ2-7; the match to TRBD1 covers 9 bases. This CDR3 has 14 amino acids. Germline V gene sequence: CDR1 SGHNT, CDR2 YYREEE (reference sequence). V lost 0 bases to trimming and J lost 4 bases; unmatched junction nucleotides: 2. The CDR3 DNA is TGTGCCAGCAGCTTGGTGGGACAGGGATACGAGCAGTACTTC. Its translation: CASSLVGQGYEQYF. Looking up the rest from reference TRBV5-4 and TRBJ2-7 gives the full variable domain: ETGVTQSPTHLIKTRGQQVTLRCSSQSGHNTVSWYQQALGQGPQFIFQYYREEENGRGNFPPRFSGLQFPNYSSELNVNALELDDSALYLCASSLVGQGYEQYFGPGTRLTVT.

The chain couples TRBV4-1 to TRBJ2-1; maybe TRBD2 (6 bases). The CDR3 sequence is 19 residues long. V was pared by 1 base and J by 2 bases, with 21 bases between. From germline, CDR1 is MGHRA and CDR2 YSYEKL. Here the CDR3 reads CASSQVERVAGRTYNEQFF. The CDR3 DNA reads TGCGCCAGCAGCCAAGTCGAAAGGGTGGCGGGACGGACCTACAATGAGCAGTTCTTC.

This clone was seen more than once but under ten times. The chain uses TRBV7-9 and TRBJ2-2; D gene unclear. The germline V and J ends were trimmed by 5 bases and 4 bases, with 11 bases remaining between them. CDR3 length: 14 residues. CDR1 and CDR2 (germline): SEHNR, FQNEAQ (reference sequence). The CDR3: CASSEVTTTGELFF. The CDR3 nucleotides read TGTGCCAGCAGCGAAGTAACTACCACCGGGGAGCTGTTTTTT.

V gene TRBV13 combines with J gene TRBJ2-2, with 13 bases fitting TRBD2. CDR3 length: 20 residues. Germline CDR1 and CDR2: PRHDT and FYEKMQ (reference sequence). J was trimmed by 0 bases and V by 2 bases; bases with no gene match: 9. DNA of the CDR3: TGTGCCAGCAGCTTATATATAAGGACTAGCGGGAGATCGAACACCGGGGAGCTGTTTTTT. Translated, it gives CASSLYIRTSGRSNTGELFF. The complete variable domain, with remaining parts taken from reference TRBV13 and TRBJ2-2, reads AAGVIQSPRHLIKEKRETATLKCYPIPRHDTVYWYQQGPGQDPQFLISFYEKMQSDKGSIPDRFSAQQFSDYHSELNMSSLELGDSALYFCASSLYIRTSGRSNTGELFFGEGSRLTVL.

This clone was seen a few times. The chain links TRBV18 to TRBJ2-7; D possibly corresponds to TRBD1 (5 bases). The CDR3 extends over 14 amino acids. The germline V gene encodes CDR1 KGHSH and CDR2 LQKENI. V was trimmed by 1 base and J by 2 bases, leaving 9 bases between them. The CDR3 region is CASSPLAGPYEQYF. The CDR3 DNA reads TGTGCCAGCTCACCACTTGCAGGGCCCTACGAGCAGTACTTC.

V is TRBV2 and J is TRBJ2-3; TRBD2 agrees at 16 bases. Per germline, CDR1 SNHLY and CDR2 FYNNEI. The CDR3 contains 18 residues. The V and J ends lost 6 bases and 1 base, in that order; junction bases with no gene match: 7. CDR3 residues: CASRGLAGGATGTDTQYF. The CDR3, as DNA: TGTGCCAGCAGGGGACTAGCGGGGGGGGCTACCGGCACAGATACGCAGTATTTT.

The V gene is TRBV4-1, the J gene TRBJ1-2, with D possibly being TRBD1 (6 bases). Trimming removed 1 base from V and 3 bases from J, with 9 bases in between. Germline CDR1 and CDR2: MGHRA and YSYEKL. The CDR3 is made up of 14 amino acids. DNA of the CDR3: TGCGCCAGCAGCCAAGCGTGGACAGACTATGGCTACACCTTC. Its translation: CASSQAWTDYGYTF.

The genes are TRBV7-2 and TRBJ2-1; tentatively, D is TRBD2 (5 bases). CDR1 and CDR2 from the germline V gene are SGHTA and FQGNSA. The CDR3 loop spans 16 amino acids. V was shortened by 3 bases and J by 0 bases, with 12 bases between the two germline ends. The CDR3 DNA reads as TGTGCCAGCAGCTTGCGGCATAGCGTCTCCTACAATGAGCAGTTCTTC. Its protein product is CASSLRHSVSYNEQFF.

V usage is TRBV24-1 and J usage is TRBJ2-1; TRBD2 agrees at 7 bases. V was clipped by 3 bases and J by 2 bases; unmatched bases: 6. Germline V gene sequence: CDR1 KGHDR, CDR2 SFDVKD. This CDR3 region has 16 residues. CDR3 loop: CATSDVLAATYNEQFF. CDR3 nucleotide sequence: TGTGCCACCAGTGATGTGCTAGCGGCCACCTACAATGAGCAGTTCTTC.

This chain connects TRBV5-1 to TRBJ1-6; no clear D gene. The V gene's germline CDR1 is SGHRS and CDR2 YFSETQ. The CDR3 covers 16 residues. V lost 1 base and J 2 bases, leaving 10 bases between the germline ends. The CDR3 protein is CASSLFGEAYNSPLHF. For the CDR3, the DNA is TGCGCCAGCAGCTTGTTCGGAGAAGCCTATAATTCACCCCTCCACTTT.

The chain has TRBV4-2 and TRBJ2-2; 8 nucleotides agree with TRBD1. V dropped 3 bases and J dropped 7; count of bases not matched to a gene: 7. Germline assignment: CDR1 LGHNA and CDR2 YNFKEQ. The CDR3 runs to 15 residues. Here the CDR3 reads CASSHPGQADGELFF. The CDR3, as DNA: TGTGCCAGCAGCCATCCGGGACAGGCGGACGGGGAGCTGTTTTTT.

The rearrangement uses TRBV7-8 and TRBJ2-3; TRBD2 agrees at 10 bases. The CDR3 sequence is 15 residues long. The ends lost 5 bases at V and 6 bases at J; junction bases unmatched: 8. In germline, CDR1 is SGHVS, CDR2 FQNEAQ. Written as DNA, the CDR3 is TGTGCCAGCAGCCCCCAGCGGGGGGGCCTGGATACGCAGTATTTT. Encoded protein: CASSPQRGGLDTQYF. Filled out from reference TRBV7-8 and TRBJ2-3, the complete variable domain reads GAGVSQSPRYKVAKRGQDVALRCDPISGHVSLFWYQQALGQGPEFLTYFQNEAQLDKSGLPSDRFFAERPEGSVSTLKIQRTQQEDSAVYLCASSPQRGGLDTQYFGPGTRLTVL.

This sequence joins TRBV18 and TRBJ2-1, with 11 positions matching TRBD2. This CDR3 region has 15 residues. Unmatched junction bases numbered 3, after V lost 3 bases and J lost 5 bases. Germline assignment: CDR1 KGHSH and CDR2 LQKENI. The CDR3 DNA reads TGTGCCAGCTCACCCCTAGCGGGAGGCCACAATGAGCAGTTCTTC. This encodes CASSPLAGGHNEQFF.

The CDR3 bases are TGTGCCTGGACAGGCGGGGACTACGAGCAGTACTTC. Translation gives CAWTGGDYEQYF. The gene calls are TRBV30 and TRBJ2-7, with a weak D call TRBD2 (6 bases). The CDR3 is made up of 12 amino acids. The V and J ends lost 4 bases and 3 bases respectively, with 10 bases between them. Per germline, CDR1 GTSNPN and CDR2 SVGIG (reference sequence).

The chain carries TRBV14 and TRBJ1-5; the D is unclear. The V end lost 5 bases, the J end lost 5 bases, and 10 bases lay between the germline ends. Germline V CDR1 and CDR2: SGHDN, FVKESK. This CDR3 comprises 13 residues. The CDR3 nucleotides are TGTGCCAGCAGCGAATACGGGGATCAGCCCCAGCATTTT. Amino acid sequence: CASSEYGDQPQHF.

This rearrangement joins TRBV7-2 to TRBJ1-5; TRBD1 is a possible D gene (5 bases). CDR1 and CDR2 from the germline V gene are SGHTA and FQGNSA. The germline V and J ends were trimmed by 5 bases and 3 bases, with 11 bases remaining between them. CDR3 size: 14 residues. This CDR3 reads CASSGGTFNQPQHF. CDR3 DNA sequence: TGTGCCAGCAGCGGGGGGACCTTCAATCAGCCCCAGCATTTT.

The genes are TRBV29-1 and TRBJ2-3; perhaps TRBD1 as D (5 bases). CDR3 length equals 13 residues. V shed 8 bases and J shed 3 bases, with 15 bases lying between them. CDR1 and CDR2 from the germline V gene are SQVTM and ANQGSEA. CDR3 amino acids: CSPPQGRTDTQYF. The CDR3 nucleotides are TGCAGCCCTCCTCAGGGCCGGACAGATACGCAGTATTTT.

The V and J genes are TRBV19 and TRBJ1-6; D remains ambiguous. The germline V gene encodes CDR1 LNHDA and CDR2 SQIVND (reference sequence). Trimming removed 2 bases from V and 8 bases from J, with 13 bases in between. The CDR3 loop spans 15 amino acids. The CDR3 DNA sequence: TGTGCCAGTAGTATAATGGGGAGTGTCGATTCACCCCTCCACTTT. It codes for CASSIMGSVDSPLHF.

The chain carries TRBV6-6 and TRBJ2-7, with 7 positions matching TRBD2. This CDR3 comprises 15 residues. The germline gives CDR1 MNHNY, CDR2 SVGAGI (reference sequence). Trimming cost V 7 bases and J 0 bases; bases outside gene matches: 9. CDR3: CASNKGRENSYEQYF. As DNA, the CDR3 is TGTGCCAGCAACAAAGGGCGGGAGAACTCCTACGAGCAGTACTTC.

The chain combines TRBV27 with TRBJ1-4, with 8 bases that match TRBD1. J lost 7 bases, V lost 7 bases, and 5 bases had no gene match. Germline loops: CDR1 MNHEY, CDR2 SMNVEV (reference sequence). This CDR3 has 13 amino acids. For the CDR3, the DNA is TGTGCCAGCACCGGACAGGGCGGTGAAAAACTGTTTTTT. This sequence encodes CASTGQGGEKLFF.

This chain's CDR3 is CASSLGLAGGNEQFF. The CDR3 DNA sequence: TGTGCCAGCAGCTTAGGGCTAGCGGGGGGCAATGAGCAGTTCTTC. V is TRBV7-2 and J is TRBJ2-1; 11 bases are shared with TRBD2. After removal of 1 base from V and 6 bases from J, the junction contained 2 bases not matched to a gene. The CDR3 has 15 amino acids. Germline V lookup: CDR1 SGHTA, CDR2 FQGNSA.

This chain connects TRBV28 to TRBJ2-2; no definite D call. CDR3 length equals 12 residues. CDR1 MDHEN and CDR2 SYDVKM come from the germline V gene. The V gene lost 2 bases and the J gene lost 7 bases, with 5 bases spanning the gap. The CDR3 loop is CASSLEVGELFF. The CDR3, as DNA: TGTGCCAGCAGTTTAGAGGTCGGGGAGCTGTTTTTT.